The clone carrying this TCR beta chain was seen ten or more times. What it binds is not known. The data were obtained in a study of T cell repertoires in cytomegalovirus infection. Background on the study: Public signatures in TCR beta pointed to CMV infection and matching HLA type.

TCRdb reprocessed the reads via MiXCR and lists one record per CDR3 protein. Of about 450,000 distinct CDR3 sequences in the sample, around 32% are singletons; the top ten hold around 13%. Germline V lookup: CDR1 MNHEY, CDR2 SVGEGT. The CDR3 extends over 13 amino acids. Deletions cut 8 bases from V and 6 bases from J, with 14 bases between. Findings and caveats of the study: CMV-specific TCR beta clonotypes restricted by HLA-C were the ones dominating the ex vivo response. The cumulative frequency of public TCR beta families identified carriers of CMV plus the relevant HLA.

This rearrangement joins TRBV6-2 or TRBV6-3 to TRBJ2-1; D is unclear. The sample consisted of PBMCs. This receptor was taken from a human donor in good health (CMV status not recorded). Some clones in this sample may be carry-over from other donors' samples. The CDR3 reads CASCSPAPNEQFF. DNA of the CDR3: TGTGCCAGCTGCTCTCCGGCCCCCAATGAGCAGTTCTTC.